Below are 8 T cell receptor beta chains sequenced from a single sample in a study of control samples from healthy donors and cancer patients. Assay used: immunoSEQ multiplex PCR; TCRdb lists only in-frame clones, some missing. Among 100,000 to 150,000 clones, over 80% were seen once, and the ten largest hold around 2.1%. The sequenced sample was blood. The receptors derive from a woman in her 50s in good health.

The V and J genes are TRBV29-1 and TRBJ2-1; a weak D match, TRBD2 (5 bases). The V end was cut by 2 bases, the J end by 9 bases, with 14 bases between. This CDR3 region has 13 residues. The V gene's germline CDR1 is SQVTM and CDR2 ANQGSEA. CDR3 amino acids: CSVEFKRRGEQFF. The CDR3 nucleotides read TGCAGCGTTGAATTTAAGCGCCGGGGTGAGCAGTTCTTC.

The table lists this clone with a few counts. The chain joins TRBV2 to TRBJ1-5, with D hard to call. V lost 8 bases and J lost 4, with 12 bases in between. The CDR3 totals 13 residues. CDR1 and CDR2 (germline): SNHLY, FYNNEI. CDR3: CASGRIVNQPQHF. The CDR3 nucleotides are TGTGCCAGCGGCCGGATCGTGAATCAGCCCCAGCATTTT.

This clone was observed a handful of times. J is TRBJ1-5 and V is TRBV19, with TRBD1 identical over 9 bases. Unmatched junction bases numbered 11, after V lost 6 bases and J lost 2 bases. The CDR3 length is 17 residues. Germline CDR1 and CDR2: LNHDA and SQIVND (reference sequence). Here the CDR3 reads CASRTGGPMWGNQPQHF. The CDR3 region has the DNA TGTGCCAGTAGGACAGGGGGGCCCATGTGGGGCAATCAGCCCCAGCATTTT.

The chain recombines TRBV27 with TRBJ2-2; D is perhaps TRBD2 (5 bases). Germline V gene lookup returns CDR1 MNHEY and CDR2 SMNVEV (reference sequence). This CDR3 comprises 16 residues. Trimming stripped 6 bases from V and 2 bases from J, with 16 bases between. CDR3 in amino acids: CASRLAGAGNTGELFF. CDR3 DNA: TGTGCCAGCAGATTGGCGGGTGCGGGTAACACCGGGGAGCTGTTTTTT.

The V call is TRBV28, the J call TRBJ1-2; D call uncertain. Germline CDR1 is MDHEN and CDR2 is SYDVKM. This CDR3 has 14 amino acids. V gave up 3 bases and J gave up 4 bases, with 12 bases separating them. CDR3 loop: CASSLRELAYGYTF. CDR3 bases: TGTGCCAGCAGTTTGCGAGAACTGGCCTATGGCTACACCTTC.

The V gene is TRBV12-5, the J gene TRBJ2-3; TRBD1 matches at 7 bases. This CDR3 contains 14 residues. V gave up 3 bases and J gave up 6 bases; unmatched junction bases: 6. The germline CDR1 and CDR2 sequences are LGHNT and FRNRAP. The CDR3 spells CASGFEGGMDTQYF. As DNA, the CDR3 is TGTGCTAGTGGTTTTGAAGGGGGCATGGATACGCAGTATTTT. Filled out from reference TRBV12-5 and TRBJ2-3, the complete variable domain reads DARVTQTPRHKVTEMGQEVTMRCQPILGHNTVFWYRQTMMQGLELLAYFRNRAPLDDSGMPKDRFSAEMPDATLATLKIQPSEPRDSAVYFCASGFEGGMDTQYFGPGTRLTVL.

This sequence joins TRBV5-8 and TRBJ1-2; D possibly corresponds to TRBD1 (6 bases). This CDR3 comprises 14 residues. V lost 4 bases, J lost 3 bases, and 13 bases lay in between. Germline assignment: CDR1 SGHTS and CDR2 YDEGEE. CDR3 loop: CASSQGPKDYGYTF. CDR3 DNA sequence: TGTGCCAGCAGCCAGGGGCCTAAAGACTATGGCTACACCTTC.

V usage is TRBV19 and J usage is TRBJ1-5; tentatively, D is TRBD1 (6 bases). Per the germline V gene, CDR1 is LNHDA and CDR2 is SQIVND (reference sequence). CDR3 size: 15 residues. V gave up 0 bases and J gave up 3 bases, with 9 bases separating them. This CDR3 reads CASSIDGTNNQPQHF. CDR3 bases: TGTGCCAGTAGTATAGACGGGACAAACAATCAGCCCCAGCATTTT. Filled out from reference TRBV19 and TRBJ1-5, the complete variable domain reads DGGITQSPKYLFRKEGQNVTLSCEQNLNHDAMYWYRQDPGQGLRLIYYSQIVNDFQKGDIAEGYSVSREKKESFPLTVTSAQKNPTAFYLCASSIDGTNNQPQHFGDGTRLSIL.